These T cell receptor beta chains were read from a single sample in a study of Ad26.COV2.S vaccination and SARS-CoV-2 variants. Method: immunoSEQ multiplex PCR; TCRdb's copy keeps in-frame clones and lacks some. Altogether approximately 300,000 clones are present, around four fifths being singletons, with the ten largest covering under 2.5%. The material was peripheral blood, obtained in a trial of Ad26.COV2.S vaccine versus placebo. These receptors originate from a person aged 18 to 59 who received the Ad26.COV2.S COVID-19 vaccine or a placebo. Both conserved end residues are part of each CDR3. A D gene is named only where the DNA matches it firmly. Clone size is not always given. Where it is, it says once, few, many or a class for expanded clones.

clone size: -; D gene: TRBD1; V gene: TRBV6-5; J gene: TRBJ1-1; CDR3 DNA: TGTGCCAGCAGCTCCACAGGGGGCGGTGGAGCTTTCTTT; CDR3 protein: CASSSTGGGGAFF
clone size: -; D gene: -; V gene: TRBV27; J gene: TRBJ2-6; CDR3 DNA: TGTGCCAGCAGTTCAAGGGCTGGGGCCAACGTCCTGACTTTC; CDR3 protein: CASSSRAGANVLTF
clone size: -; D gene: -; V gene: TRBV24-1; J gene: TRBJ2-4; CDR3 DNA: TGTGCCACCAGTGATCGCACAAACATTCAGTACTTC; CDR3 protein: CATSDRTNIQYF
clone size: -; D gene: TRBD2; V gene: TRBV7-8; J gene: TRBJ2-2; CDR3 DNA: TGTGCCAGCAGCTTGCGGGGGGTGAGCACCGGGGAGCTGTTTTTT; CDR3 protein: CASSLRGVSTGELFF
clone size: many; D gene: -; V gene: TRBV4-1; J gene: TRBJ1-1; CDR3 DNA: TGCGCCAGCAGCCAAGATAGGGGTGTCACTGAAGCTTTCTTT; CDR3 protein: CASSQDRGVTEAFF
clone size: -; D gene: TRBD1; V gene: TRBV5-1; J gene: TRBJ2-2; CDR3 DNA: TGCGCCAGCAGCTGGGGGGACAGGGGAGACACCGGGGAGCTGTTTTTT; CDR3 protein: CASSWGDRGDTGELFF
clone size: -; D gene: -; V gene: TRBV10-3; J gene: TRBJ2-5; CDR3 DNA: TGTGCCATCAGTGGCTCTGAACAAGAGACCCAGTACTTC; CDR3 protein: CAISGSEQETQYF
clone size: -; D gene: -; V gene: TRBV3-1/TRBV3-2; J gene: TRBJ2-5; CDR3 DNA: TGTGCCAGCAGCCCCGGCAATCGGGGGGCCTACCAAGAGACCCAGTACTTC; CDR3 protein: CASSPGNRGAYQETQYF
clone size: few; D gene: TRBD1; V gene: TRBV7-8; J gene: TRBJ1-3; CDR3 DNA: TGTGCCAGCAGCAAGGAGACCACAGGGGCCGGCGGAAACACCATATATTTT; CDR3 protein: CASSKETTGAGGNTIYF
clone size: -; D gene: -; V gene: TRBV11-3; J gene: TRBJ2-1; CDR3 DNA: TGTGCCAGCAGCTTAGACCCCGGAAGATCCAATGAGCAGTTCTTC; CDR3 protein: CASSLDPGRSNEQFF
clone size: -; D gene: TRBD1; V gene: TRBV5-1; J gene: TRBJ2-2; CDR3 DNA: TGCGCCAGCAGCCAACAAGGGACAGGGGCCACCGGGGAGCTGTTTTTT; CDR3 protein: CASSQQGTGATGELFF
clone size: few; D gene: TRBD1; V gene: TRBV19; J gene: TRBJ2-7; CDR3 DNA: TGTGCCAGTAGTATGACAGGGATGAGCTACGAGCAGTACTTC; CDR3 protein: CASSMTGMSYEQYF
clone size: -; D gene: -; V gene: TRBV20-1; J gene: TRBJ2-7; CDR3 DNA: TGCAGTGCTACGGAGTACGAGCAGTACTTC; CDR3 protein: CSATEYEQYF
clone size: -; D gene: TRBD1; V gene: TRBV28; J gene: TRBJ1-2; CDR3 DNA: TGTGCCAGCAGCCCGGACAGGGGAGGCTATGGCTACACCTTC; CDR3 protein: CASSPDRGGYGYTF
clone size: -; D gene: -; V gene: TRBV6-6; J gene: TRBJ2-7; CDR3 DNA: TGTGCCAGCAGTTACTTGGGTGACGAGCAGTACTTC; CDR3 protein: CASSYLGDEQYF
clone size: -; D gene: -; V gene: TRBV14; J gene: TRBJ2-1; CDR3 DNA: TGTGCCAGCAGCCAAGTTAAGGCATTCGACAATGAGCAGTTCTTC; CDR3 protein: CASSQVKAFDNEQFF
clone size: -; D gene: TRBD1; V gene: TRBV28; J gene: TRBJ1-1; CDR3 DNA: TGTGCCAGCAGGGGTGGACAGGGGGCGCGAACTTTCTTT; CDR3 protein: CASRGGQGARTFF
clone size: -; D gene: -; V gene: TRBV5-1; J gene: TRBJ1-6; CDR3 DNA: TGCGCCAGCAGCTTGGTGGGGGCCGGCTATAATTCACCCCTCCACTTT; CDR3 protein: CASSLVGAGYNSPLHF
clone size: -; D gene: TRBD1; V gene: TRBV5-6; J gene: TRBJ1-1; CDR3 DNA: TGTGCCAGCAGCCCGTGGACAGGGGGGCTTTCTGAAGCTTTCTTT; CDR3 protein: CASSPWTGGLSEAFF
clone size: -; D gene: -; V gene: TRBV5-5; J gene: TRBJ1-6; CDR3 DNA: TGTGCCAGCAGCCTTCTTACGGTGGGGGATTCACCCCTCCACTTT; CDR3 protein: CASSLLTVGDSPLHF
clone size: -; D gene: -; V gene: TRBV18; J gene: TRBJ2-6; CDR3 DNA: TGTGCCAGCTCACCACTCGGATGGGGTATTTTCTCTGGGGCCAACGTCCTGACTTTC; CDR3 protein: CASSPLGWGIFSGANVLTF
clone size: -; D gene: -; V gene: TRBV2; J gene: TRBJ2-1; CDR3 DNA: TGTGCCAGCAGTCCCCGTCCCGAGGGCGCCTACAATGAGCAGTTCTTC; CDR3 protein: CASSPRPEGAYNEQFF
clone size: -; D gene: -; V gene: TRBV15; J gene: TRBJ1-3; CDR3 DNA: TGTGCCACCAGCAGAGGTTATACAGGGTCTGCGGTATTACGTGGAAACACCATATATTTT; CDR3 protein: CATSRGYTGSAVLRGNTIYF
clone size: once; D gene: TRBD1; V gene: TRBV24-1; J gene: TRBJ2-6; CDR3 DNA: TGTGCCACCAGTGATACAGGGGGAACCGGGGCCAACGTCCTGACTTTC; CDR3 protein: CATSDTGGTGANVLTF
clone size: -; D gene: -; V gene: TRBV30; J gene: TRBJ1-4; CDR3 DNA: TGTGCCTGGAGGTTTGGGGCTGATGAAAAACTGTTTTTT; CDR3 protein: CAWRFGADEKLFF
clone size: -; D gene: -; V gene: TRBV9; J gene: TRBJ1-2; CDR3 DNA: TGTGCCAGCAGCGTAGACCGACCGTTCTATGGCTACACCTTC; CDR3 protein: CASSVDRPFYGYTF
clone size: -; D gene: -; V gene: TRBV6-5; J gene: TRBJ1-1; CDR3 DNA: TGTGCCAGCATGGGAGAGTACACTGAAGCTTTCTTT; CDR3 protein: CASMGEYTEAFF
clone size: -; D gene: -; V gene: TRBV10-3; J gene: TRBJ1-6; CDR3 DNA: TGTGCCATCAGCGGCGGGGGGAATTCACCCCTCCACTTT; CDR3 protein: CAISGGGNSPLHF
clone size: -; D gene: TRBD1; V gene: TRBV11-3; J gene: TRBJ2-7; CDR3 DNA: TGTGCCAGCAGGTCCGACAGGGGGATTTCCTACGAGCAGTACTTC; CDR3 protein: CASRSDRGISYEQYF
clone size: -; D gene: -; V gene: TRBV20-1; J gene: TRBJ1-1; CDR3 DNA: TGCAGTGCTAGTCCCGGCGGTTTGAACACTGAAGCTTTCTTT; CDR3 protein: CSASPGGLNTEAFF
clone size: -; D gene: -; V gene: TRBV5-8; J gene: TRBJ2-7; CDR3 DNA: TGTGCCAGCAGCCGTAACCGACAGGGAGGCCACGAGCAGTACTTC; CDR3 protein: CASSRNRQGGHEQYF
clone size: -; D gene: -; V gene: TRBV28; J gene: TRBJ2-7; CDR3 DNA: TGTGCCAGCAGTTCCCAGGGGCTTTACGAGCAGTACTTC; CDR3 protein: CASSSQGLYEQYF
clone size: -; D gene: -; V gene: TRBV6-5; J gene: TRBJ1-5; CDR3 DNA: TGTGCCAGCAGTTACTCAACCTATAGCAATCAGCCCCAGCATTTT; CDR3 protein: CASSYSTYSNQPQHF
clone size: -; D gene: -; V gene: TRBV5-1; J gene: TRBJ2-7; CDR3 DNA: TGCGCCAGCAGCTTGGGCCGGACAGAGACGGGCGAGCAGTACTTC; CDR3 protein: CASSLGRTETGEQYF
clone size: -; D gene: TRBD1; V gene: TRBV27; J gene: TRBJ2-7; CDR3 DNA: TGTGCCAGCACCCGACAGGGCACCGGCGAGCAGTACTTC; CDR3 protein: CASTRQGTGEQYF
clone size: few; D gene: -; V gene: TRBV29-1; J gene: TRBJ1-2; CDR3 DNA: TGCAGCGCCGAGCGGGACAATAACTATGGCTACACCTTC; CDR3 protein: CSAERDNNYGYTF
clone size: once; D gene: TRBD2; V gene: TRBV4-2; J gene: TRBJ2-7; CDR3 DNA: TGTGCCAGCAGCCAAGACGGAACTAGCGGGGGGACTCCCTACGAGCAGTACTTC; CDR3 protein: CASSQDGTSGGTPYEQYF
clone size: -; D gene: TRBD1; V gene: TRBV6-5; J gene: TRBJ1-5; CDR3 DNA: TGTGCCAGCTCGGGTGGAGGGGGCGCAGGTCAGCCCCAGCATTTT; CDR3 protein: CASSGGGGAGQPQHF
clone size: -; D gene: TRBD1; V gene: TRBV11-1; J gene: TRBJ2-2; CDR3 DNA: TGTGCCAGCAGACCCCTGGGACAGGGGGCGATCGGGGAGCTGTTTTTT; CDR3 protein: CASRPLGQGAIGELFF
clone size: -; D gene: -; V gene: TRBV11-2; J gene: TRBJ1-5; CDR3 DNA: TGTGCCAGCAGCTTAGATGGGTTGGGGGCCCGTCAGCCCCAGCATTTT; CDR3 protein: CASSLDGLGARQPQHF
clone size: -; D gene: TRBD1; V gene: TRBV28; J gene: TRBJ1-3; CDR3 DNA: TGTGCCAGCACCGAGCCGGGACAGGGGGCTAACACCATATATTTT; CDR3 protein: CASTEPGQGANTIYF
clone size: -; D gene: TRBD2; V gene: TRBV9; J gene: TRBJ2-1; CDR3 DNA: TGTGCCAGCAACCCAGGTCGTAGCGGGGGGTACAATGAGCAGTTCTTC; CDR3 protein: CASNPGRSGGYNEQFF
clone size: once; D gene: -; V gene: TRBV5-3; J gene: TRBJ1-5; CDR3 DNA: TGTGCCAGAAGCATACATATAGGAGTAGTCGATCAGCCCCAGCATTTT; CDR3 protein: CARSIHIGVVDQPQHF
clone size: -; D gene: -; V gene: TRBV27; J gene: TRBJ2-7; CDR3 DNA: TGTGCCAGTACGCTCACAATTACCTACGAGCAGTACTTC; CDR3 protein: CASTLTITYEQYF
clone size: -; D gene: -; V gene: TRBV7-9; J gene: TRBJ2-7; CDR3 DNA: TGTGCCAGCAGCTTAGGGGACGGACGGACCTACGAGCAGTACTTC; CDR3 protein: CASSLGDGRTYEQYF
clone size: -; D gene: TRBD1; V gene: TRBV28; J gene: TRBJ1-5; CDR3 DNA: TGTGCCAGCAGTACAGGGGTGCATCAGCCCCAGCATTTT; CDR3 protein: CASSTGVHQPQHF
clone size: few; D gene: -; V gene: TRBV6-5; J gene: TRBJ1-1; CDR3 DNA: TGTGCCAGCAGTTTTACAATTGGGACTGAAGCTTTCTTT; CDR3 protein: CASSFTIGTEAFF
clone size: -; D gene: TRBD1; V gene: TRBV6-5; J gene: TRBJ2-1; CDR3 DNA: TGTGCCAGCAGGGGACAGGGGGCAGTGAATGAGCAGTTCTTC; CDR3 protein: CASRGQGAVNEQFF
clone size: -; D gene: -; V gene: TRBV7-9; J gene: TRBJ2-3; CDR3 DNA: TGTGCCAGCAGCCCCCCCTTGGGGGGGCCTTTGGGCACAGATACGCAGTATTTT; CDR3 protein: CASSPPLGGPLGTDTQYF
clone size: few; D gene: -; V gene: TRBV5-1; J gene: TRBJ1-5; CDR3 DNA: TGCGCCAGCTCCGCTGACTTTAATCAGCCCCAGCATTTT; CDR3 protein: CASSADFNQPQHF
clone size: -; D gene: -; V gene: TRBV30; J gene: TRBJ1-1; CDR3 DNA: TGTGCCTGGAGCGTTTTTTTGAACACTGAAGCTTTCTTT; CDR3 protein: CAWSVFLNTEAFF
clone size: -; D gene: -; V gene: TRBV6-4; J gene: TRBJ1-1; CDR3 DNA: TGTGCCAGCAGCTTGGACAGGAACACTGAAGCTTTCTTT; CDR3 protein: CASSLDRNTEAFF
clone size: -; D gene: TRBD1; V gene: TRBV11-2; J gene: TRBJ1-2; CDR3 DNA: TGTGCCAGCAGCTTAGCATTTCGAGCGACAGGGCCCTACTATGGCTACACCTTC; CDR3 protein: CASSLAFRATGPYYGYTF
clone size: -; D gene: -; V gene: TRBV29-1; J gene: TRBJ1-1; CDR3 DNA: TGCAGCGCAGACGGCCGTACTGAAGCTTTCTTT; CDR3 protein: CSADGRTEAFF
clone size: -; D gene: -; V gene: TRBV24-1; J gene: TRBJ2-3; CDR3 DNA: TGTGCCACCAGTAGAGGTGGGGGGGCAGCAGATACGCAGTATTTT; CDR3 protein: CATSRGGGAADTQYF